This T cell receptor beta chain is from a study of blood T cell repertoires in COVID-19. Profiling relied on immunoSEQ multiplex PCR, and the TCRdb table lists in-frame clones only, not all of them. The profile covers around 150,000 clones, with about nine tenths appearing a single time and 10% taken by the ten largest. Trimming cost V 4 bases and J 7 bases, with 11 bases left between them. CDR3 length equals 13 residues. Germline assignment: CDR1 SGHAT and CDR2 FQNNGV. Sample: peripheral blood. This sequence originates from a man aged 45-60 years with active or convalescent COVID-19. This chain connects TRBV11-2 to TRBJ1-5, with D possibly being TRBD1 (5 bases). The CDR3 DNA reads as TGTGCCAGCAGCTCGGGACTTGAGCAGCCCCAGCATTTT. Its protein product is CASSSGLEQPQHF.